Listed here are 19 T cell receptor beta chains from one sample, sequenced in a study of T cell repertoires in cytomegalovirus infection. TCRdb processed the reads anew with MiXCR; each CDR3 protein has one entry. Of 310,000 or so distinct CDR3 sequences listed, 20% to 25% are singletons. Their recognized antigens are unknown. Source: cultured PBMCs, taken from culture after CMV antigen stimulation. The receptor source for this set is a human donor in good health (CMV status not recorded). Some clones in this sample may be carry-over from other donors' samples.

This chain connects TRBV4-2 to TRBJ1-6; D not resolved. CDR3 length: 15 residues. The germline V and J ends were trimmed by 1 base and 8 bases, with 12 bases remaining between them. CDR1 is LGHNA, CDR2 YNFKEQ, per germline. The CDR3 sequence: CASSQVDLLDSPLHF. The CDR3 nucleotides read TGTGCCAGCAGCCAAGTAGACCTCCTGGATTCACCCCTCCACTTT.

In this sample, this clonotype turned up a few times. This chain joins TRBV6-5 and TRBJ2-7, with TRBD1 identical over 7 bases. This CDR3 has 13 residues. Per the germline V gene, CDR1 is MNHEY and CDR2 is SVGAGI. Trimming at V came to 5 bases and at J to 3 bases, leaving 4 bases not matched to a gene. The CDR3 DNA reads as TGTGCCAGCAGTAAAGACAGGGTCTACGAGCAGTACTTC. This sequence encodes CASSKDRVYEQYF.

This clonotype was observed many times. This chain links TRBV11-3 with TRBJ1-2, with D unresolved. The CDR3 is made up of 13 amino acids. The V gene's germline CDR1 is SGHNT and CDR2 YENEEA. V gave up 4 bases and J gave up 8 bases, with 14 bases separating them. The CDR3 sequence: CASSSRTWWGYTF. CDR3 coding DNA: TGTGCCAGCAGCTCCCGGACCTGGTGGGGCTACACCTTC.

For the CDR3, the DNA is TGTGCCAGCAGTCCTTTACAGGGACCGCTAGGCTATGGCTACACCTTC. This encodes CASSPLQGPLGYGYTF. The chain uses TRBV6-1 and TRBJ1-2; tentative D call: TRBD1 (6 bases). The CDR3 is 16 residues long. Germline V lookup: CDR1 MNHNS, CDR2 SASEGT. With 5 bases removed from V and 4 bases from J, the gap between germline ends came to 20 bases.

The CDR3 sequence is CSARRWNTGELFF. CDR3 sequence (DNA): TGCAGTGCTAGAAGATGGAACACCGGGGAGCTGTTTTTT. This chain uses TRBV20-1 with TRBJ2-2; the D is unclear. CDR1 is DFQATT, CDR2 SNEGSKA, per germline (reference sequence). The CDR3 is 13 residues long. V shed 2 bases and J shed 1 base, with 5 bases lying between them.

This clonotype was found many times. The chain carries TRBV7-2 and TRBJ1-2; 12 bases map to TRBD1. The CDR3 sequence is 16 residues long. Germline CDR1 is SGHTA and CDR2 is FQGNSA. The ends lost 11 bases at V and 2 bases at J; junction bases unmatched: 12. CDR3 protein: CAGKPSGTGGNYGYTF. The CDR3 DNA follows: TGTGCCGGCAAACCTAGCGGGACAGGGGGCAACTATGGCTACACCTTC.

The chain employs TRBV20-1 and TRBJ2-3; a possible D gene is TRBD2 (5 bases). The CDR3 consists of 12 residues. CDR1 and CDR2 from the germline V gene are DFQATT and SNEGSKA (reference sequence). V dropped 6 bases and J dropped 4 bases, with 11 bases sitting between them. CDR3 protein: CSAELVADTQYF. The CDR3 region has the DNA TGCAGTGCCGAACTAGTTGCAGATACGCAGTATTTT.

This clonotype has just a few counts. This chain connects TRBV25-1 to TRBJ2-7; D possibly corresponds to TRBD2 (5 bases). This CDR3 is built from 13 residues. CDR1 and CDR2 (germline): MGHDK, SYGVNS. Trimming stripped 0 bases from V and 3 bases from J, with 6 bases between. The CDR3 nucleotides are TGTGCCAGCAGTGAATACGAGGGCTACGAGCAGTACGTC. Its translation: CASSEYEGYEQYV.

The V gene is TRBV20-1, the J gene TRBJ2-1, with D perhaps matching TRBD2 (6 bases). V gave up 3 bases and J gave up 0 bases, with 15 bases separating them. Germline V gives CDR1 DFQATT, CDR2 SNEGSKA (reference sequence). The CDR3 contains 16 residues. For the CDR3, the DNA is TGCAGTGCTAGTCCCTGGCGGGAAAGCTCCTACAATGAGCAGTTCTTC. This codes for CSASPWRESSYNEQFF.

The gene calls are TRBV14 and TRBJ2-2; D remains ambiguous. The V and J ends lost 4 bases and 8 bases respectively, with 11 bases between them. In germline, CDR1 is SGHDN, CDR2 FVKESK. CDR3 length: 13 residues. The CDR3 DNA reads as TGTGCCAGCAGCCTGGCCCTCCCGGGGGAGCTGTTTTTT. Its translation: CASSLALPGELFF.

The chain recombines TRBV6-2 or TRBV6-3 with TRBJ1-5; 11 positions match TRBD1. Germline V gene sequence: CDR1 MNHEY, CDR2 SVGEGT. This CDR3 region has 17 residues. J gave up 3 bases and V 5 bases, and 9 bases lay outside the gene matches. The CDR3 nucleotides read TGTGCCAGCAGTCACAGGACAGGGGGCGCCCCCAATCAGCCCCAGCATTTT. Its protein product is CASSHRTGGAPNQPQHF.

CDR3 in amino acids: CASSLDPPSTEAFF. CDR3 sequence (DNA): TGTGCCAGCAGTTTGGATCCTCCCTCCACTGAAGCTTTCTTT. This chain connects TRBV12-3 or TRBV12-4 to TRBJ1-1, with D unclear. The V gene lost 3 bases and the J gene lost 4 bases, with 12 bases spanning the gap. The CDR3 runs 14 residues.

The table lists this clonotype with a few counts. This rearrangement joins TRBV6-4 to TRBJ1-1; D possibly corresponds to TRBD1 (5 bases). From germline, CDR1 is MRHNA and CDR2 SNTAGT. This CDR3 contains 13 residues. V was pared by 6 bases and J by 4 bases, with 12 bases between. The CDR3 reads CASSQRGGTEAFF. The CDR3 DNA is TGTGCCAGCAGCCAACGGGGGGGCACTGAAGCTTTCTTT.

This clonotype was counted a single time. A much larger clone differs from this one at a single base, so this may be a read error. The V and J genes are TRBV7-2 and TRBJ1-2; 7 bases match TRBD1. Trimming took 9 bases from V and 7 from J; bases not matched to a gene: 17. The CDR3 loop spans 15 amino acids. Germline CDR1 reads SGHTA; CDR2 reads FQGNSA. This CDR3 is CARLGQWAHQRGYTF. DNA for the CDR3: TGTGCCAGACTGGGACAGTGGGCGCATCAACGTGGCTACACCTTC.

This clonotype was counted only a few times. The chain couples TRBV7-9 to TRBJ1-2, with D maybe TRBD1 (5 bases). The germline CDR1 and CDR2 sequences are SEHNR and FQNEAQ (reference sequence). The V and J ends lost 5 bases and 5 bases respectively, with 12 bases between them. The CDR3 contains 13 residues. CDR3 in DNA: TGTGCCAGCAGCAAACGGGGCGGGTATGGCTACACCTTC. Protein product: CASSKRGGYGYTF.

This clonotype has a single count. This may be a read error, as it is one base from a much larger clone. Here the CDR3 omits its conserved ending phenylalanine or tryptophan, so a read error is the likely source. The chain links TRBV7-9 to TRBJ2-1, with a weak D call TRBD2 (6 bases). There are 14 residues in the CDR3. Trimming removed 5 bases from V and 10 bases from J, with 18 bases in between. Per germline, CDR1 SEHNR and CDR2 FQNEAQ (reference sequence). The CDR3 sequence is CASSPSHGGSEQFS. The CDR3 DNA reads TGTGCCAGCAGCCCGTCTCATGGAGGGTCAGAGCAGTTCTCC.

The chain has TRBV11-2 and TRBJ2-7; 13 nucleotides match TRBD2. CDR1 and CDR2 (germline): SGHAT, FQNNGV. The CDR3 is made up of 16 amino acids. The V and J ends lost 3 bases and 6 bases, in that order; junction bases with no gene match: 8. In nucleotides, the CDR3 is TGTGCCAGCAGCTTTTCGGGACTAGCGGGACCGGGCGAGCAGTACTTC. It yields the protein CASSFSGLAGPGEQYF.

This clonotype was detected a few times. The chain has TRBV5-4 and TRBJ1-4; perhaps TRBD1 as D (5 bases). Per germline, CDR1 SGHNT and CDR2 YYREEE (reference sequence). The CDR3 extends over 18 amino acids. Trimming cost V 1 base and J 1 base, with 17 bases left between them. The CDR3 sequence: CASSLHRDRGLTNEKLFF. In nucleotides, the CDR3 is TGTGCCAGCAGCTTGCACCGGGACCGGGGTCTAACTAATGAAAAACTGTTTTTT.

The genes are TRBV6-6 and TRBJ2-7; 7 bases are a match to TRBD2. Germline trimming cut 2 bases from V and 6 bases from J; bases unmatched to any gene: 10. Per germline, CDR1 MNHNY and CDR2 SVGAGI (reference sequence). There are 15 residues in the CDR3. The DNA of the CDR3 is TGTGCCAGCAGTTACGGGGAGGGCCTGATCTTCGAGCAGTACGTC. Translation: CASSYGEGLIFEQYV.